The present TCR beta chain was sequenced within a study of T cells in Graves' hyperthyroidism and ophthalmopathy. RNA transcripts served as the template for amplifying TCR beta CDR3 regions. Primed by the HTBI set, a first-round RT-PCR was run on the TCR CDR3. TCRdb redid the calling of the multiplex PCR reads with MiXCR, one entry per CDR3 protein. Of 45,000 to 60,000 distinct CDR3 sequences in the sample, about 49% were seen once. CDR1 and CDR2 from the germline V gene are KGHDR and SFDVKD. V was shortened by 6 bases and J by 4 bases, with 11 bases between the two germline ends. The CDR3 sequence is 14 residues long. Study observations and caveats: Before onset, ophthalmopathy was predicted by the model a median roughly six months earlier. A model of 13 V-J features distinguished ophthalmopathy from stable hyperthyroidism.

A note on this clonotype: Its matching antigen is unknown. A much larger clone is a single base away; this may be a read error.

Exclusion criteria comprised uncontrolled infection, other autoimmune disease, pregnancy or lactation. The receptor was isolated from a woman in her 30s with Graves' ophthalmopathy. V gene TRBV24-1 combines with J gene TRBJ1-4; D unresolved. Sequencing was done on a sample of blood. CDR3 amino acids: CATSFSGLNEKLFF. For the CDR3, the DNA is TGTGCCACCAGTTTCTCCGGGCTTAATGAAAAACTGTTTTTT.